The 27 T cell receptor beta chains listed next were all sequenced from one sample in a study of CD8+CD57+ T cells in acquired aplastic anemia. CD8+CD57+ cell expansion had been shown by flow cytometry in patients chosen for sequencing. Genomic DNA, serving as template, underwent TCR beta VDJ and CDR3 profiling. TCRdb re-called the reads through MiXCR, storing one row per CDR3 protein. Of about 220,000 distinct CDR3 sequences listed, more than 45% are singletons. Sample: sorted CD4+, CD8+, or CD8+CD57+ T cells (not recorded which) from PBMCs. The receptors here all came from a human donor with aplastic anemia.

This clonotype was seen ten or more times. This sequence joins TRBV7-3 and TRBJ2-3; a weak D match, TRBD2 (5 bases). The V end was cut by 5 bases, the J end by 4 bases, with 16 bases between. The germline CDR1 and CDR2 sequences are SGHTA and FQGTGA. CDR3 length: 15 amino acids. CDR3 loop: CASSPTLGGADTQYF. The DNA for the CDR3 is TGTGCCAGCAGCCCAACACTAGGAGGAGCAGATACGCAGTATTTT.

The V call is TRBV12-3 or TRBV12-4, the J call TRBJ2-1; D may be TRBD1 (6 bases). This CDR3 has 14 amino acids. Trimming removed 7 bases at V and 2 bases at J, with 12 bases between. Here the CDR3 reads CASNPTGAYNEQFF. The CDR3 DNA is TGTGCCAGCAATCCGACAGGAGCCTACAATGAGCAGTTCTTC.

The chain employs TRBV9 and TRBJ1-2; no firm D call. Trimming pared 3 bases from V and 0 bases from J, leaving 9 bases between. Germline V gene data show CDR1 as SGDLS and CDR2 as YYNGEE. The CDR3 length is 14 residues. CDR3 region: CASSGRGANYGYTF. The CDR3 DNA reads TGTGCCAGCAGCGGTCGGGGAGCTAACTATGGCTACACCTTC.

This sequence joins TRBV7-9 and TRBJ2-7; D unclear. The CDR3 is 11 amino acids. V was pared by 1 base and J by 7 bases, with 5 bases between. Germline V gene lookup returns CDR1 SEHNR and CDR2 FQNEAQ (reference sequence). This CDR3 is CASSLEVEQYF. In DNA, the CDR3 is TGTGCCAGCAGCTTAGAGGTTGAGCAGTACTTC.

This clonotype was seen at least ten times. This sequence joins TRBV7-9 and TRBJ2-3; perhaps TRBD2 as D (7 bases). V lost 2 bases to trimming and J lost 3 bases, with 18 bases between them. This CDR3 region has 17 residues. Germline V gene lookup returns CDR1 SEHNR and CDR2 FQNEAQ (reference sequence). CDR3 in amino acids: CASSLWEGGWKTDTQYF. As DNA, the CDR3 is TGTGCCAGCAGCTTATGGGAGGGGGGGTGGAAGACAGATACGCAGTATTTT. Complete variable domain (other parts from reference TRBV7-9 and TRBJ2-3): DTGVSQNPRHKITKRGQNVTFRCDPISEHNRLYWYRQTLGQGPEFLTYFQNEAQLEKSRLLSDRFSAERPKGSFSTLEIQRTEQGDSAMYLCASSLWEGGWKTDTQYFGPGTRLTVL.

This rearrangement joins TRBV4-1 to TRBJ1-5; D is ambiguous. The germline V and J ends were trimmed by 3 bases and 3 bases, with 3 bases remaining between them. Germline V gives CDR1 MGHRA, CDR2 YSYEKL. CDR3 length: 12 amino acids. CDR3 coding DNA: TGCGCCAGCAGCCAGACCAATCAGCCCCAGCATTTT. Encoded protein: CASSQTNQPQHF.

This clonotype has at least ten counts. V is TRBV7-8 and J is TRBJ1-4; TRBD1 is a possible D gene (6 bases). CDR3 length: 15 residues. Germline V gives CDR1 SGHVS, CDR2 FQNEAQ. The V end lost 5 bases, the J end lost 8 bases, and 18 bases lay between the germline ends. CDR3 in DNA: TGTGCCAGCAGCGTAATAGACAGGATCGGAGAAAAACTGTTTTTT. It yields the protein CASSVIDRIGEKLFF.

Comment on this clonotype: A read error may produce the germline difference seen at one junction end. The CDR3 is CASSQIQGAQYEQCF. CDR3 nucleotides: TGTGCCAGCAGCCAGATACAGGGGGCGCAGTACGAGCAGTGCTTC. The chain links TRBV7-3 to TRBJ2-7, with 9 bases matching TRBD1. Germline V lookup: CDR1 SGHTA, CDR2 FQGTGA. This CDR3 is built from 15 residues. The full variable domain, completed using reference TRBV7-3 and TRBJ2-7, is GAGVSQTPSNKVTEKGKYVELRCDPISGHTALYWYRQSLGQGPEFLIYFQGTGAADDSGLPNDRFFAVRPEGSVSTLKIQRTERGDSAVYLCASSQIQGAQYEQCFGPGTRLTVT.

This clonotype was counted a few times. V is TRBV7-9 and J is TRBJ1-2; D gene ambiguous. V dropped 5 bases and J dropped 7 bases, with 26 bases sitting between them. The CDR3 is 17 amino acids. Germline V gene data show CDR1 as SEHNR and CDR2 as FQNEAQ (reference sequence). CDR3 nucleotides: TGTGCCAGCAGCACCAACCCTTCTGGAGGAGCTCCTCGTGGCTACACCTTC. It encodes CASSTNPSGGAPRGYTF.

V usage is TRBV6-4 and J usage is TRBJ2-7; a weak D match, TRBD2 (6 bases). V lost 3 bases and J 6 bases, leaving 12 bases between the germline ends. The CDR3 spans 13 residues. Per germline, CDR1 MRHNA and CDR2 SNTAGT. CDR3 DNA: TGTGCCAGCAGTGAGCGGGGCCTAGGCGAGCAGTACTTC. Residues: CASSERGLGEQYF.

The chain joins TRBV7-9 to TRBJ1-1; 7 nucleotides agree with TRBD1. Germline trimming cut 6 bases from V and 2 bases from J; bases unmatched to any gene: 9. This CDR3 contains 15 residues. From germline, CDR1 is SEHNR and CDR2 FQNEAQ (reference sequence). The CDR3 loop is CASRGVRQGNTEAFF. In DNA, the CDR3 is TGTGCCAGCAGAGGTGTTAGACAGGGTAACACTGAAGCTTTCTTT.

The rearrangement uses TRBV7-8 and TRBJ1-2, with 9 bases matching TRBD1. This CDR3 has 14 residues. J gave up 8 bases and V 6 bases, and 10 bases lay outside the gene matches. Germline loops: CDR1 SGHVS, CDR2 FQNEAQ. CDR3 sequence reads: CASSSQGARGGYTF. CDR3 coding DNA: TGTGCCAGCAGTTCACAGGGGGCGCGAGGGGGCTACACCTTC.

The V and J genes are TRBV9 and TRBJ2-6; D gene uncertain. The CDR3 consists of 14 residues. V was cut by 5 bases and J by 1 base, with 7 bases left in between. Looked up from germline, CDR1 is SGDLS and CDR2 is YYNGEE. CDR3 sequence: CASSPRSGANVLTF. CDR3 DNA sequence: TGTGCCAGCAGTCCTCGGTCTGGGGCCAACGTCCTGACTTTC.

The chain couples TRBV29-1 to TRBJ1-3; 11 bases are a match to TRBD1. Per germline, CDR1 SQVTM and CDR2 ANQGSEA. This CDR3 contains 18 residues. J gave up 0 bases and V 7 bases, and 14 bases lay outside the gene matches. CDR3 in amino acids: CSAWTGGPDLHSGNTIYF. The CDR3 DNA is TGCAGCGCCTGGACAGGGGGCCCCGACCTCCACTCTGGAAACACCATATATTTT.

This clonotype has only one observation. DNA for the CDR3: TGTGCCACCAGTGATAGTGGGGAGACCCAGTACTTC. Translation gives CATSDSGETQYF. The chain links TRBV24-1 to TRBJ2-5; D call uncertain. V lost 3 bases, J lost 5 bases, and 6 bases lay in between. The germline CDR1 and CDR2 sequences are KGHDR and SFDVKD. The CDR3 length is 12 residues.

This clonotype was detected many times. CDR3 protein: CASSQTLQGGTEAFF. The CDR3 nucleotides are TGCGCCAGCAGCCAAACCCTCCAGGGCGGCACTGAAGCTTTCTTT. This sequence joins TRBV4-1 and TRBJ1-1; tentatively, D is TRBD1 (5 bases). V was trimmed by 2 bases and J by 4 bases, leaving 14 bases between them. CDR3 length: 15 amino acids. Germline assignment: CDR1 MGHRA and CDR2 YSYEKL.

The CDR3 region is CASSSKRGTGYGYTF. In DNA form, the CDR3 reads TGTGCCAGCAGCTCAAAAAGAGGGACAGGGTATGGCTACACCTTC. The V and J genes are TRBV7-2 and TRBJ1-2; TRBD1 agrees at 9 bases. The CDR3 runs 15 residues. Trimming removed 4 bases from V and 5 bases from J; junction bases left unmatched: 8. Germline CDR1 and CDR2: SGHTA and FQGNSA.

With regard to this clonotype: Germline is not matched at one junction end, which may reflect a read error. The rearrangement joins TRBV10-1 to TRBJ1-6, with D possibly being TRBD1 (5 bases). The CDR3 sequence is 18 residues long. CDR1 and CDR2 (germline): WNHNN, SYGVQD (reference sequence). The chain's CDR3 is CAWSLFGQRGRDNSPLHF. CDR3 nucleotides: TGTGCCTGGAGCCTCTTCGGTCAAAGGGGCAGAGATAATTCACCCCTCCACTTT.

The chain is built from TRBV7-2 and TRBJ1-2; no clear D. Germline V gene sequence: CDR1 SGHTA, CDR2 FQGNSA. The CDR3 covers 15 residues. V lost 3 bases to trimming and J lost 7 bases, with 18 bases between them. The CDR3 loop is CASSFGVGQLPGYTF. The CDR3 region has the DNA TGTGCCAGCAGCTTTGGGGTCGGGCAGCTCCCTGGCTACACCTTC.

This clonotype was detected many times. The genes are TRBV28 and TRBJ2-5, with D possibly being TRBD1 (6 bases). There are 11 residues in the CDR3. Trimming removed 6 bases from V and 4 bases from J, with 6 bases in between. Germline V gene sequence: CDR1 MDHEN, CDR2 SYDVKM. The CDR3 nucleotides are TGTGCCAGCAGAGGGGGAGAGACCCAGTACTTC. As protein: CASRGGETQYF.

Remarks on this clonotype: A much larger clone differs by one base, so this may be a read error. CDR3 nucleotide sequence: TGTGCCAGCAGCTCGGGGGTAACCTACGAGCAGTACTTC. Protein sequence: CASSSGVTYEQYF. The J gene is TRBJ2-7, the V gene TRBV7-9, with D possibly being TRBD2 (6 bases). The CDR3 spans 13 residues. The V and J ends lost 4 bases and 2 bases respectively, with 9 bases between them. Germline assignment: CDR1 SEHNR and CDR2 FQNEAQ (reference sequence).

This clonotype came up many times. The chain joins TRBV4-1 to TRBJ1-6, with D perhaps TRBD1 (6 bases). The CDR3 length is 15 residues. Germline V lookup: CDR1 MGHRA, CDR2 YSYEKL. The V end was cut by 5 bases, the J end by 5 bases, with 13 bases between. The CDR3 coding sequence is TGCGCCAGCAGCGATGGGGGCGCTAATAATTCACCCCTCCACTTT. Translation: CASSDGGANNSPLHF.

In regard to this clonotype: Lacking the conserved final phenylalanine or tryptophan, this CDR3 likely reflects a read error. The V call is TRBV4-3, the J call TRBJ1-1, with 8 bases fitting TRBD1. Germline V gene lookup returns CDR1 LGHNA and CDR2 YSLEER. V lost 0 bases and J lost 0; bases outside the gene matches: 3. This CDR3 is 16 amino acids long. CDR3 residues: CASSQDRTGLNTEAFL. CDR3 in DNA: TGCGCCAGCAGCCAAGATAGGACAGGGTTGAACACTGAAGCTTTCCTT.

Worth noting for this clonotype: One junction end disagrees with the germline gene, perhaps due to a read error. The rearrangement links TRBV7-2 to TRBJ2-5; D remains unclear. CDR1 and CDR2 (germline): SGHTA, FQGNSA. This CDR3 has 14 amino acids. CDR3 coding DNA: TGCGCCAGCAGCTCCGACACGGAGAGGGAGACCCAGTACTTC. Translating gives CASSSDTERETQYF. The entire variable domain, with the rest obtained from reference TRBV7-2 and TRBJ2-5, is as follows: GAGVSQSPSNKVTEKGKDVELRCDPISGHTALYWYRQSLGQGLEFLIYFQGNSAPDKSGLPSDRFSAERTGGSVSTLTIQRTQQEDSAVYLCASSSDTERETQYFGPGTRLLVL.

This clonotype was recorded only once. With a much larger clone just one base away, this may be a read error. This chain's CDR3 is CASSFGAGITRNTIYF. CDR3 in DNA: TGTGCCAGCAGCTTCGGGGCTGGGATTACGAGAAACACCATATATTTT. The gene calls are TRBV7-9 and TRBJ1-3; D possibly corresponds to TRBD1 (5 bases). The CDR3 totals 16 residues. V dropped 3 bases and J dropped 5 bases, with 17 bases sitting between them. Germline-derived CDR1 and CDR2 are SEHNR and FQNEAQ (reference sequence).

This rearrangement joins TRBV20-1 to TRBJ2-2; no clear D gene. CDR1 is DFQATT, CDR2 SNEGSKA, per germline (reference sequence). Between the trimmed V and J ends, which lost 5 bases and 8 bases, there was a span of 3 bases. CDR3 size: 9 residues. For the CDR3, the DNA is TGCAGTGCTCGAGGGGAGCTGTTTTTT. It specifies CSARGELFF.

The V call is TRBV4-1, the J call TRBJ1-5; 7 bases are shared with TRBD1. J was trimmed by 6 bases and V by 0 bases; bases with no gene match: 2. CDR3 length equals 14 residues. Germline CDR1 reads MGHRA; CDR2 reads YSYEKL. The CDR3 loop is CASSQDRGSQPQHF. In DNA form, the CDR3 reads TGCGCCAGCAGCCAAGACAGGGGGTCTCAGCCCCAGCATTTT.